This section outlines one T cell receptor beta chain sequence together with its context. Its specificity is not known. Using immunoSEQ multiplex PCR, the repertoire was profiled, and TCRdb retains in-frame clones only, with some absent. The data contain some 660,000 clones, about 80% of them singletons. The record originates from a study of shared clonotypes between healthy human individuals. Across the whole study: The study used three CD4 naive, three CD4 memory, two CD8 naive and one CD8 memory plate per donor. Study-wide results and caveats: It was only blood that was sampled, and tissue repertoires likely differ.

The trim removed 6 bases at V and 5 bases at J, leaving 8 bases unmatched. CDR1 and CDR2 from the germline V gene are MNHEY and SVGAGI. This CDR3 has 14 residues. The source of this sequence is a woman aged 25-40 years in good health. The specimen sequenced was memory CD4+ T cells sorted from blood. Regarding subset: CD45RA-negative fraction. The V and J genes are TRBV6-5 and TRBJ2-3; 7 positions match TRBD1. Here the CDR3 DNA reads TGTGCCAGCAGGTCCGGGACAGCCGTAGATACGCAGTATTTT. Its protein is CASRSGTAVDTQYF.